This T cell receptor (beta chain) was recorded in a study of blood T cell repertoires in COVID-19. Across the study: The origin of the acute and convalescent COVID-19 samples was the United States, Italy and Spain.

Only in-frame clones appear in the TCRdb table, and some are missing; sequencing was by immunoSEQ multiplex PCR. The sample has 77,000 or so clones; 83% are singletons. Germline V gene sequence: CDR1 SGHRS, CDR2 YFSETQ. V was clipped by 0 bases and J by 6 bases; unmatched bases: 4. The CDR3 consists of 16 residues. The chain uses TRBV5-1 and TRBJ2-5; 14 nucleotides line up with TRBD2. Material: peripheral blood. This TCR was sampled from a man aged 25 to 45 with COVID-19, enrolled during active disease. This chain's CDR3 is CASSLGGTSGRQTQYF. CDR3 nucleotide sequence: TGCGCCAGCAGCTTGGGGGGGACTAGCGGGAGACAGACCCAGTACTTC.